A single sample gave rise to the 8 T cell receptor beta chains below, sequenced in a study of blood T cells in healthy people across ages. Next came a second PCR, run for about 6 to 12 cycles, which used a sample-barcoded 5' primer along with a J-beta primer mix. Using its own MiXCR run on the 5' RACE reads, TCRdb lists one record per CDR3 protein. Of under 2,000,000 distinct CDR3 sequences listed, roughly 52% are singletons. The source material was blood. Receptors originate from a woman aged 40 to 49 in good health.

V usage is TRBV4-1 and J usage is TRBJ2-3, with D maybe TRBD1 (6 bases). V gave up 3 bases and J gave up 2 bases, with 15 bases separating them. In germline, CDR1 is MGHRA, CDR2 YSYEKL. CDR3 length equals 16 residues. CDR3 coding DNA: TGCGCCAGCAGCCAGCAGGGGACGAGAAACACAGATACGCAGTATTTT. It specifies CASSQQGTRNTDTQYF.

The chain employs TRBV2 and TRBJ2-7; D not resolved. Germline loops: CDR1 SNHLY, CDR2 FYNNEI. V gave up 1 base and J gave up 2 bases, with 9 bases separating them. The CDR3 consists of 14 residues. The DNA for the CDR3 is TGTGCCAGCAGTGAAGGGGTTGACACCTACGAGCAGTACGTC. This sequence encodes CASSEGVDTYEQYV.

J is TRBJ2-4 and V is TRBV24-1; unclear D gene. The germline V gene encodes CDR1 KGHDR and CDR2 SFDVKD. Trimming cost V 0 bases and J 6 bases, with 14 bases left between them. This CDR3 spans 16 amino acids. For the CDR3, the DNA is TGTGCCACCAGTGATTTGCCTGGTCCGGTGGCAAACATTCAGTACTTC. Translation gives CATSDLPGPVANIQYF.

This clonotype showed up just a few times. V and J are TRBV6-5 and TRBJ1-2, with TRBD1 matching over 8 bases. V gave up 2 bases and J gave up 5 bases; unmatched junction bases: 7. This CDR3 region has 15 residues. CDR1 and CDR2 from the germline V gene are MNHEY and SVGAGI. The CDR3, as DNA: TGTGCCAGCAGTTACCTGGGACAGGCGGCGTATGGCTACACCTTC. This encodes CASSYLGQAAYGYTF.

The CDR3 region has the DNA TGTGCCAGCAGGGAACGGACTAGCAGCTCCTACAATGAGCAGTTCTTC. Its protein is CASRERTSSSYNEQFF. The chain couples TRBV6-1 to TRBJ2-1; TRBD2 matches at 8 bases. Losses at the gene ends were 6 bases for V and 0 bases for J; bases not matched to a gene: 7. This CDR3 region has 16 residues. Per germline, CDR1 MNHNS and CDR2 SASEGT.

The CDR3 coding sequence is TGTGCCAGCAGTTACGACGGGACTAGCGGGGGGGCCCTGTACAATGAGCAGTTCTTC. Encoded protein: CASSYDGTSGGALYNEQFF. The chain employs TRBV6-2 or TRBV6-3 and TRBJ2-1; 16 positions agree with TRBD2. From germline, CDR1 is MNHEY and CDR2 SVGEGT. V lost 2 bases to trimming and J lost 4 bases; unmatched junction nucleotides: 8. The CDR3 runs 19 residues.

The chain is built from TRBV12-3 or TRBV12-4 and TRBJ2-3; D may be TRBD2 (6 bases). V shed 6 bases and J shed 2 bases, with 15 bases lying between them. The CDR3 consists of 15 residues. CDR3 region: CASRSAGPLTDTQYF. For the CDR3, the DNA is TGTGCCAGCAGGTCAGCGGGCCCCCTCACAGATACGCAGTATTTT.

This chain links TRBV4-1 with TRBJ1-4; D unclear. Germline V lookup: CDR1 MGHRA, CDR2 YSYEKL. The CDR3 extends over 14 amino acids. V lost 2 bases and J 7 bases, leaving 11 bases between the germline ends. CDR3 nucleotide sequence: TGCGCCAGCAGCCAACGGCAGTTTGGTGAAAAACTGTTTTTT. This sequence encodes CASSQRQFGEKLFF.